The clone carrying this TCR beta chain came up many times. As yet, its antigen is unknown. CDR1 is SQVTM and CDR2 is ANQGSEA in the germline V gene. Trimming stripped 5 bases from V and 0 bases from J, with 8 bases between. The CDR3 has 13 residues. This sample was included in a study of CD8 T cells in ankylosing spondylitis. General study points: The study identified a TCR beta motif of under ten highly homologous variants that appeared characteristic of ankylosing spondylitis blood. A CD8+ phenotype characterized the disease-linked clones, which were relatively rare in peripheral blood.

Libraries for TCR beta were made by quantitative 5'-RACE with molecular barcodes. TCRdb analysed the 5' RACE reads with MiXCR anew, one entry per CDR3 protein. This table holds around 490,000 distinct CDR3 sequences, approximately 5.3% found once. The chain links TRBV29-1 to TRBJ1-3; unclear D gene. This sequence was found in a male donor with ankylosing spondylitis. The sequencing input was blood, either unsorted or a sorted T cell fraction (not recorded which). The CDR3 loop is CSVQPTSGNTIYF. CDR3 DNA: TGCAGCGTTCAACCGACCTCTGGAAACACCATATATTTT.